This T cell receptor (beta chain) appears in the sequencing data of a study of PD-1 blockade in classical Hodgkin lymphoma (dated by TCRdb to the early 2020s). Regarding the research as a whole: Nivolumab dosing was 3 mg/kg intravenously every 2 weeks, continuing until either disease progression or unacceptable toxicity. The study used CyTOF and TCR beta sequencing to define a peripheral blood immune signature of response to PD-1 blockade in classical Hodgkin lymphoma.

This specimen's time point label, per the study, means: cycle 2 day 1 (C2D1) of nivolumab. All trial patients had relapsed after autologous stem cell transplantation, with cohorts A, B and C differing in prior brentuximab vedotin exposure. The trial cohort included around 56 patients with relapsed/refractory classical Hodgkin lymphoma, and each patient had a best overall response of complete response, partial response or progressive disease. In the multi-cohort phase II CheckMate 205 trial, trial patients received single-agent nivolumab. Best overall response was determined by an independent review committee according to the 2007 International Working Group response criteria. Trial PBMCs were collected immediately before nivolumab initiation (C1D1) and during therapy at cycle 2 day 1 and cycle 4 day 1. Peripheral blood was collected in 8 mL Vacutainer Cell Preparation Tubes, from which PBMCs were isolated by centrifugation and then cryopreserved.

About this clone: Its antigen is still unknown. Base quality data are lacking; no much larger clone is found one base away.

Genomic DNA was isolated using the Qiagen DNeasy kit from unsorted PBMCs as well as from negatively selected CD4+ and CD8+ fractions. TCR beta CDR3 regions were subjected to amplification by immunoSEQ multiplex PCR with primers that anneal to V and J segments. A synthetic immune receptor repertoire was used to minimize amplification bias, and remaining bias was computationally removed after sequencing. The authors' pipeline ran thus. Custom Python scripts were used to quantify repertoire diversity as the Shannon entropy index. Unsorted, CD4+ and CD8+ repertoires were examined separately, except in combined analyses, for which CD4+ and CD8+ sequences were merged in silico. A clone was considered expanded if an increase in frequency of at least 2-fold after treatment relative to C1D1 was found, and a pseudocount of 0.5 was applied to clones undetected at baseline. Clones with 0 or 1 copy at C1D1 were defined as singleton clones, while clones with 2 or more copies were defined as non-singleton clones. Clones expanded in unsorted samples were assigned a CD4+, CD8+ or unknown annotation through matching of protein sequences in sorted samples from the same patient. Wilcoxon tests on paired samples were used to test changes in diversity from C1D1 to C4D1. TCRdb's version of the immuneACCESS table is confined to in-frame rearrangements and falls short of the full clone set. An unresolved V gene accounts for under half of the shortfall where checked; the remainder is of unknown origin. V and J calls and clone size follow that table, whereas D and trimming were derived from the DNA. The sample table contains about 94,000 clones; only one count was recorded for 85% to 90% of them. Of the sample, about 11% is held by the ten largest clones.

What the study reported, not specific to this receptor: Baseline TCR diversity was reported to be lower in newly diagnosed patients than in healthy donors and to be lower still in relapsed/refractory patients. Trial patients achieving complete response had baseline diversity similar to newly diagnosed patients, whereas partial responders and progressors had significantly lower diversity. CD4+ but not CD8+ TCR diversity rose significantly by C4D1 (p=0.0027 vs p=0.16), most apparent in complete responders (p=0.02). Patients starting nivolumab less than 1 year after ASCT had lower diversity and were excluded from later analyses to avoid confounding by immune reconstitution. Only a single clinical trial cohort was studied, and what caused the repertoire differences, possibly disease activity or prior therapy, remained undefined.

Including the terminal cysteine and phenylalanine, the CDR3 comprises 15 residues. The DNA shown is the 45-base CDR3, in frame from base 1. After removal of 4 bases from V and 5 bases from J, the junction retains 7 bases not matched to a gene. The germline V gene gives CDR1 as MNHEY and CDR2 as SVGAGI. The sequence links TRBV6-5 to TRBJ2-1, and 8 junction bases match TRBD2. The starting material was peripheral blood mononuclear cells (PBMCs), obtained before the second cycle of nivolumab. The sequence came from a human donor with classical Hodgkin lymphoma. The DNA reads as follows: TGTGCCAGCAGTTTTAGCGGGAACCCCCACAATGAGCAGTTCTTC. The resulting protein is CASSFSGNPHNEQFF.